What follows describes a single TCR beta chain. The germline V and J ends were trimmed by 10 bases and 2 bases, with 14 bases remaining between them. This CDR3 region has 13 residues. Germline CDR1 is MNHEY and CDR2 is SMNVEV (reference sequence). This sample is drawn from a study of control samples from healthy donors and cancer patients. The method was immunoSEQ multiplex PCR; TCRdb's version includes in-frame clones alone and lacks a portion of them. The table records approximately 230,000 clones, around 79% of them present only once. Sequencing was done on a sample of PBMCs. The source is a woman aged 60-75 years with lung cancer. The rearrangement uses TRBV27 and TRBJ1-2; D is ambiguous. This chain's CDR3 is CAKEGGLNYGYTF. The CDR3 nucleotides are TGTGCCAAGGAGGGTGGGCTAAACTATGGCTACACCTTC.